A selection of T cell receptor beta chains follows, all from one sample in a study of blood T cell repertoires in COVID-19. The protocol was immunoSEQ multiplex PCR, while the TCRdb copy is restricted to in-frame clones and leaves out a portion. The sample includes some 370,000 clones, about four fifths of them seen just once. The sequenced sample consisted of PBMCs or T cells enriched from blood (not recorded which). These receptors were taken from a woman aged 45-60 years who had recovered from COVID-19. The CDR3 runs from the conserved cysteine through the conserved F or W. The order of the fields is V gene, J gene, CDR3 protein.

TRBV19	TRBJ2-2	CASSIRGLGTGELFF
TRBV29-1	TRBJ1-1	CSVEGWQGGPEAFF
TRBV27	TRBJ2-4	CASSFSSKNIQYF
TRBV4-1	TRBJ1-2	CASSQGQGFGYTF
TRBV11-3	TRBJ1-1	CASSPGSGGLNTEAFF
TRBV28	TRBJ2-2	CASCSGTNTGELFF
TRBV14	TRBJ1-5	CASSQDLQGRRHF
TRBV19	TRBJ1-5	CASSRGPGNQPQHF
TRBV6-5	TRBJ2-7	CASITVGGPGEQYF
TRBV2	TRBJ1-2	CASRLGAYDYGYTF
TRBV6-5	TRBJ1-2	CASTRGKEANYGYTF
TRBV19	TRBJ2-4	CASSFRLAGGQNIQYF
TRBV5-1	TRBJ1-5	CASSLGETQPQHF
TRBV30	TRBJ2-7	CAWSVGQFYEQYF
TRBV6-2/TRBV6-3	TRBJ1-1	CASSYQANTEAFF
TRBV9	TRBJ2-7	CASRRETPPYEQYF
TRBV30	TRBJ1-5	CAWSSQGSRQPQHF
TRBV29-1	TRBJ1-1	CSSRQGLNTEAFF
TRBV6-5	TRBJ1-1	CASSTTGWNTEAFF
TRBV2	TRBJ2-7	CASSDPAGPRGEQYF
TRBV4-2	TRBJ2-7	CASSRGTVAYEQYF
TRBV28	TRBJ1-2	CASSPRVLYNYGYTF
TRBV5-1	TRBJ1-1	CASSLISDTEAFF
TRBV3-1/TRBV3-2	TRBJ2-5	CASSQGLAQETQYF
TRBV15	TRBJ1-2	CATSTLGGQGNYGYTF
TRBV6-5	TRBJ1-1	CASRSGVDTEAFF
TRBV3-1/TRBV3-2	TRBJ1-1	CASSPRGQIYTEAFF
TRBV7-6	TRBJ2-5	CASSRAGTGAQETQYF
TRBV7-9	TRBJ1-1	CASSTPGQGITEAFF
TRBV7-2	TRBJ1-1	CASSLTTVMNTEAFF
TRBV11-3	TRBJ1-1	CASGRGRTKGEAFF
TRBV7-9	TRBJ2-5	CASSPLWGQGHQETQYF
TRBV2	TRBJ2-7	CASREGQGTYEQYF
TRBV28	TRBJ2-1	CASSRGQPYNEQFF
TRBV30	TRBJ1-1	CAWKRVRSTEAFF
TRBV29-1	TRBJ2-5	CSGGQNQETQYF
TRBV10-3	TRBJ2-7	CAISEGAGSSYEQYF
TRBV11-2	TRBJ2-7	CASSLDRGPYEQYF
TRBV7-2	TRBJ2-1	CASSLVGGANEQFF
TRBV18	TRBJ1-4	CASSPTGGNEKLFF
TRBV4-1	TRBJ1-4	CASSPKSGQGEKKLFF
TRBV19	TRBJ1-1	CASSIRGTEAFF
TRBV15	TRBJ2-5	CATSDRRDRQETQYF
TRBV28	TRBJ1-2	CASAGDYYGYTF
TRBV5-5	TRBJ2-7	CASSAGQGSFYEQYF
TRBV19	TRBJ2-7	CASSIHSTYEQYF